This paragraph reports one T cell receptor beta chain. The antigen it binds to is not known. No much larger clonotype is one base removed from it; base qualities were not supplied. After removal of 3 bases from V and 0 bases from J, the junction retains 9 bases not matched to a gene. There are 18 amino acids in the CDR3, from cysteine to phenylalanine inclusive. The entry retains the CDR3 DNA only, 54 bases that are in frame from base 1. For CDR1 and CDR2, the germline V gene lists SGDLS and YYNGEE. Ophthalmopathy patients had moderately to severely active disease, Clinical Activity Score of at least 3, NOSPECS grade of at least 4, and duration under 3 months. The study excluded patients with uncontrolled infections, other autoimmune diseases, pregnancy or lactation. Diagnoses were established on the basis of clinical symptoms, serum thyroxine and TRAb, thyroid ultrasound, and orbital computed tomography. PBMCs were separated from over 9 ml of fresh peripheral blood using Ficoll-Paque density gradient centrifugation. Trizol reagent was used to extract total RNA, and RNA quality was then checked on an Agilent 2100 Bioanalyzer.

This sample is drawn from a study of T cells in Graves' hyperthyroidism and ophthalmopathy (dated by TCRdb to between 2018 and 2020). At the level of the whole study: Peripheral blood was collected at initial diagnosis, before any treatment. The roughly 91 discovery patients were randomly split 7:3 into training and test sets. To identify TCR V-J signatures that set the groups apart, the researchers used a discovery cohort of roughly 100 patients, made up of roughly 45 with Graves' ophthalmopathy and about 60 with stable Graves' hyperthyroidism. After sampling, hyperthyroidism patients received methimazole starting at 30 mg daily, and ophthalmopathy patients received high-dose intravenous methylprednisolone. The study also compared thyroid tissue and blood T-cell repertoires from 6 or 7 Graves' hyperthyroidism patients. TCR Vbeta CDR3 sequencing of roughly 140 peripheral blood samples (43 ophthalmopathy, over 70 hyperthyroidism and around 17 progressor patients) is reported in the paper. Whether ophthalmopathy could be predicted prospectively was tested in an independent validation cohort made up of roughly 19 hyperthyroidism patients plus 17 patients who later progressed to ophthalmopathy. On the study overall, not on this receptor specifically: A model built on a 13 V-J signature distinguished ophthalmopathy from stable hyperthyroidism, reaching 85% to 90% sensitivity and 81.08% specificity in cross-validation and 80%/75% in testing. Most expanded thyroid clonotypes (frequency above 0.001) were also detected in blood, suggesting blood repertoires may reflect thyroid immune responses. Sample size was not statistically predetermined, and investigators were not blinded to group allocation. In validation, the model predicted progression to ophthalmopathy a median of about 6.8 months before onset, with about 71% sensitivity and 72.22% specificity.

The TCR beta CDR3 regions were amplified from RNA transcripts. The TCR CDR3 was subjected to a first round of RT-PCR using the HTBI primer set and the Qiagen OneStep RT-PCR kit. The libraries were constructed in a second round of multiplex PCR and then size-selected and purified. Paired-end sequencing of the libraries was performed with 100 bp reads on an Illumina HiSeq2000. From the authors' description of their analysis: SOAPnuke was used to process the raw data, throwing out any read that contained adapters or uncalled bases, had a mean Phred below 15, or lacked an exact constant-primer or identifier match. High-quality paired reads were merged using COPE v1.2.5, and each unique nucleotide sequence was defined as a clonotype. MiTCR v1.1 was used to align the clonotypes against IMGT TRBV, TRBD and TRBJ reference segments. Analysis was restricted to V-J combinations with a frequency above 0.0001, which covered roughly 99% of repertoires. The TCS score was defined as F50 (clonal expansion) divided by E x V (chaos), with BLOSUM62-based TCRdist calculated between CDR3 peptides within each V-J. Welch's t-statistics and random forest reduced roughly 530 V-J features to 13, which were used in a naive Bayes classifier (R e1071). TCRdb redid the processing of the public reads, applying fastp at Q25 and MiXCR, and retained in-frame beta chains. Identical CDR3 proteins give one entry, which carries the most common genes and DNA. Here the V and J calls rest on TCRdb's processing, not on the authors' analysis. The sample table holds 400,000 to 500,000 distinct CDR3 sequences, of which roughly 14% were seen once. The ten largest make up less than 15% of the sample.

The V and J genes are TRBV9 and TRBJ2-3; the junction holds 11 bases that match TRBD2. This clonotype was sampled from a man between 18 and 29 years old with Graves' ophthalmopathy. The sequencing sample was made of blood. The CDR3 protein: CASSAIGLAGTSTDTQYF. The nucleotide sequence reads TGTGCCAGCAGCGCGATAGGACTAGCGGGTACAAGCACAGATACGCAGTATTTT.